Below are 3 T cell receptor beta chains sequenced from a single sample in a study of spatial heterogeneity in lung cancer. TCRdb reprocessed the 5' RACE reads via MiXCR and lists one record per CDR3 protein. The data contain thousands of distinct CDR3 sequences, roughly 4.5% of them singletons. Sample time point: sample taken at primary tumor resection. Unsorted whole RNA from tumor, nontumor lung or frozen PBMC underwent sequencing. Sequencing used normal lung tissue next to the tumor, obtained at surgery. The receptors derive from a female donor with early-stage non-small cell lung cancer.

In its sample, this clonotype is medium-sized. This beta chain is a stray read from a library made for alpha chains; its abundance is not meaningful. The V and J genes are TRBV3-1 and TRBJ2-5, with 13 bases that match TRBD2. Per germline, CDR1 LGHDT and CDR2 YNNKEL (reference sequence). The V and J ends lost 2 bases and 5 bases, in that order; junction bases with no gene match: 8. The CDR3 is 17 residues long. This CDR3 reads CASSQSKLAGGGETQYF. CDR3 in DNA: TGTGCCAGCAGCCAAAGCAAACTAGCGGGAGGGGGCGAGACCCAGTACTTC.

This clonotype showed up many times. Because the library targeted alpha chains, this beta chain is an off-target read whose size means little. This chain uses TRBV6-6 with TRBJ2-1; 9 nucleotides line up with TRBD2. There are 16 residues in the CDR3. CDR1 and CDR2 (germline): MNHNY, SVGAGI (reference sequence). V dropped 6 bases and J dropped 7; count of bases not matched to a gene: 13. The CDR3 coding sequence is TGTGCCAGCAGGACGATTATAGCGGGAGTTGGGAATGAGCAGTTCTTC. This codes for CASRTIIAGVGNEQFF.

By share of the sample, this clonotype is medium-sized. This beta chain is an off-target read within a library intended for alpha chains, so its frequency means little. V is TRBV10-2 and J is TRBJ2-1, with TRBD2 identical over 11 bases. CDR3 length: 17 amino acids. Germline CDR1 reads WSHSY; CDR2 reads SAAADI. The ends lost 2 bases at V and 1 base at J; junction bases unmatched: 4. CDR3 nucleotides: TGCGCCAGCAGTGAGCCGCGGACTAGCGGGTCCTACAATGAGCAGTTCTTC. Encoded protein: CASSEPRTSGSYNEQFF.